This T cell receptor (beta chain) was obtained from a study of OX40 agonist ivuxolimab in advanced cancers. About the study: Patients' therapy was ivuxolimab, an antibody that acts as an agonist of OX40 (CD134).

CDR3 size: 16 residues. The ends lost 4 bases at V and 4 bases at J; junction bases unmatched: 8. In germline, CDR1 is LGHNA, CDR2 YNFKEQ. Remarks on this clone: Its antigen is currently unknown.

Notes on the study in general: Researchers report that CD8+ T cells had, on average, more expanded clones than CD4+.

This table comes from immunoSEQ multiplex PCR, and its TCRdb copy is limited to in-frame clones, with some not included. This repertoire shows approximately 55,000 clones, 86% found once; its top ten account for 12% to 15%. Autoimmune disease history or systemic immunosuppression meant exclusion. Drawing of blood for sampling happened at baseline, at cycle 4 day 1, and at cycle 7 day 1. The sample in question was CD4+ or CD8+ T cells sorted from blood, obtained in a trial of the OX40 agonist ivuxolimab. The sequence was collected from an adult with an advanced solid tumor such as melanoma, head and neck, liver or kidney cancer. The chain couples TRBV4-2 to TRBJ2-5; 11 positions match TRBD1. CDR3 nucleotides: TGTGCCAGCAGCCCTACCCCCGGACAGGGGGCAGAGACCCAGTACTTC. Its translation: CASSPTPGQGAETQYF.